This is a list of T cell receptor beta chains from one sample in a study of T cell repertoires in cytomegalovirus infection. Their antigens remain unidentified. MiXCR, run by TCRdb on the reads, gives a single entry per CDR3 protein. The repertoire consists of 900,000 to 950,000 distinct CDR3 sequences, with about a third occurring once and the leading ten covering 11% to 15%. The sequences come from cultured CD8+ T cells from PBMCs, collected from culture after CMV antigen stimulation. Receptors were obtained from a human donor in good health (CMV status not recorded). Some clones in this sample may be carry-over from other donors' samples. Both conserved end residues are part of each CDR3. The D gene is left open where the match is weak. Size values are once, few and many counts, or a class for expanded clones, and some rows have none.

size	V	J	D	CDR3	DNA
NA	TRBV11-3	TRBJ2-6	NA	CASSSYQSGANVLTF	TGTGCCAGCAGCTCTTATCAGTCTGGGGCCAACGTCCTGACTTTC
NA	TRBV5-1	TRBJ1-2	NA	CASSLAPQTANYGYTF	TGCGCCAGCAGCTTGGCCCCGCAGACAGCTAACTATGGCTACACCTTC
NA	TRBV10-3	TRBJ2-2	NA	CAISPTQSNTGELFF	TGTGCCATCAGCCCGACACAATCGAACACCGGGGAGCTGTTTTTT
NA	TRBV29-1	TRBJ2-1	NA	CSVEYLTETYNEQFF	TGCAGCGTTGAATACCTGACAGAAACTTACAATGAGCAGTTCTTC
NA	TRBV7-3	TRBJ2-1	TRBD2	CASSLGSGGLEQFF	TGTGCCAGCAGCTTGGGTAGCGGGGGGCTTGAGCAGTTCTTC
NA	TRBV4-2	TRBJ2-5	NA	CASSLRKADFQETQYF	TGTGCCAGCAGCCTTAGAAAGGCAGACTTCCAAGAGACCCAGTACTTC
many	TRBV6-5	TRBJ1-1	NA	CASSFLVGGTEAFF	TGTGCCAGCAGTTTCTTGGTGGGCGGCACTGAAGCTTTCTTT
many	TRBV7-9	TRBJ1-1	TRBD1	CASSLGQGLTEAFF	TGTGCCAGCAGCTTGGGACAGGGACTCACTGAAGCTTTCTTT
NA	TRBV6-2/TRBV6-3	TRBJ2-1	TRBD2	CASSYGSGGAYEQFF	TGTGCCAGCAGTTATGGGAGCGGGGGGGCCTATGAGCAGTTCTTC
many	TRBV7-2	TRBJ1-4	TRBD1	CASSPRTGVNEKLFF	TGTGCCAGCAGCCCAAGGACAGGGGTTAATGAAAAACTGTTTTTT